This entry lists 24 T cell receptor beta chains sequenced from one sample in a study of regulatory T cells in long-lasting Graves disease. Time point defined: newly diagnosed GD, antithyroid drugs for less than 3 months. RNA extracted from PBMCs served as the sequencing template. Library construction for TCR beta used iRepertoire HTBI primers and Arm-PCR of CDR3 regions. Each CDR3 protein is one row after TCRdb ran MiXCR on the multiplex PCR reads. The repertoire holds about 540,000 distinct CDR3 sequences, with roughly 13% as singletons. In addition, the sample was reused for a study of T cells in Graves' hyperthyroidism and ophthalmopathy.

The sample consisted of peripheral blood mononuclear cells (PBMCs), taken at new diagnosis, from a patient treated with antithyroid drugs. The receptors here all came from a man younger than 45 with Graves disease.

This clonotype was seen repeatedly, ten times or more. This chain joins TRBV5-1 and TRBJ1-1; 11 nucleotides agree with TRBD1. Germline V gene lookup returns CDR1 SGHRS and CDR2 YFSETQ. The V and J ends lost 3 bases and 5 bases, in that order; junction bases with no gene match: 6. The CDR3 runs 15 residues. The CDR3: CASSSGQGVGTEAFF. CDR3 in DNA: TGCGCCAGCAGCTCGGGACAGGGGGTTGGAACTGAAGCTTTCTTT.

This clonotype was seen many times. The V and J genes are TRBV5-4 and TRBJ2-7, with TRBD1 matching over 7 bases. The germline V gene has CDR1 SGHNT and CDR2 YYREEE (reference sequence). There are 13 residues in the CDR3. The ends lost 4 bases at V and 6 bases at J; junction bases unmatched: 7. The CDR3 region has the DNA TGTGCCAGCAGCCGTACAGGGGTAGGCGAGCAGTACTTC. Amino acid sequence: CASSRTGVGEQYF.

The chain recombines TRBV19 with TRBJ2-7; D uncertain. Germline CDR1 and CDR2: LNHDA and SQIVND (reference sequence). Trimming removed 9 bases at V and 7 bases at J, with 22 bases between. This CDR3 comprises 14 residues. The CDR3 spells CASMPTTGGREQYF. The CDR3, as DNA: TGTGCCAGCATGCCAACTACGGGCGGCCGGGAGCAGTACTTC.

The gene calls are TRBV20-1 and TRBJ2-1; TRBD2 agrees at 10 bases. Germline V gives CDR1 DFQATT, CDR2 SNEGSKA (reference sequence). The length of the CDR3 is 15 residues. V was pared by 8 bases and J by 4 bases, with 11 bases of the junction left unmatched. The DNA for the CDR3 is TGCAGTCCGGAGGGGGGGACTAGCGAGTACAATGAGCAGTTCTTC. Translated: CSPEGGTSEYNEQFF.

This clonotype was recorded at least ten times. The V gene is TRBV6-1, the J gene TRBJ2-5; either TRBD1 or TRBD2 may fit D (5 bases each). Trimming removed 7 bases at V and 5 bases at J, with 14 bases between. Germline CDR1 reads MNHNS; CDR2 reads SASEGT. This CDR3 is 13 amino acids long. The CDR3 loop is CASIEGWSETQYF. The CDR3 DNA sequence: TGTGCCAGCATTGAGGGGTGGTCTGAGACCCAGTACTTC.

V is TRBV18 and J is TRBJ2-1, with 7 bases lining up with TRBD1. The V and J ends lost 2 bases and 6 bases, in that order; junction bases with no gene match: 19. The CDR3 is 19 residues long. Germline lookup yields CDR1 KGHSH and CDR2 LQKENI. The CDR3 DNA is TGTGCCAGCTCACCATCGGGCCTTTGGACAGGTTCCCGAGTCAATGAGCAGTTCTTC. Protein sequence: CASSPSGLWTGSRVNEQFF.

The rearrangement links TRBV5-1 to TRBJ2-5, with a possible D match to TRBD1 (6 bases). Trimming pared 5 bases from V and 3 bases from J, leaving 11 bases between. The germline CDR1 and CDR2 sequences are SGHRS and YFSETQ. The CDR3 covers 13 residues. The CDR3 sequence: CASSPNREETQYF. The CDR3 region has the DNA TGCGCCAGCAGTCCTAACAGGGAAGAGACCCAGTACTTC. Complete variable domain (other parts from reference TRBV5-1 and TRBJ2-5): KAGVTQTPRYLIKTRGQQVTLSCSPISGHRSVSWYQQTPGQGLQFLFEYFSETQRNKGNFPGRFSGRQFSNSRSEMNVSTLELGDSALYLCASSPNREETQYFGPGTRLLVL.

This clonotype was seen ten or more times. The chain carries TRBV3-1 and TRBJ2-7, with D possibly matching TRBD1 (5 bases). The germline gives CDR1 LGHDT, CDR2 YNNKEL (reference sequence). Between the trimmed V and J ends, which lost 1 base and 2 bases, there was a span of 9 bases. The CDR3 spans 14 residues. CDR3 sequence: CASSQVLGAYEQYF. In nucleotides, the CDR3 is TGTGCCAGCAGCCAAGTTCTAGGGGCCTACGAGCAGTACTTC.

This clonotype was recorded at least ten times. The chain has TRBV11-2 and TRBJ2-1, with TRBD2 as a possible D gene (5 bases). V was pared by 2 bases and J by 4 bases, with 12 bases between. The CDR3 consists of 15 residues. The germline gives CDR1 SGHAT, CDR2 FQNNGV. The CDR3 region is CASSLQADLYNEQFF. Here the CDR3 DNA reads TGTGCCAGCAGCTTACAAGCGGACCTGTACAATGAGCAGTTCTTC.

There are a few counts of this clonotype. CDR3 residues: CASSFWRESYEQYF. The CDR3, as DNA: TGTGCCAGCAGTTTCTGGCGGGAGAGCTACGAGCAGTACTTC. This chain links TRBV12-3 or TRBV12-4 with TRBJ2-7, with 7 positions matching TRBD2. The junction had 5 bases not matched to a gene; V was cut back by 3 bases and J by 3 bases. This CDR3 is built from 14 residues.

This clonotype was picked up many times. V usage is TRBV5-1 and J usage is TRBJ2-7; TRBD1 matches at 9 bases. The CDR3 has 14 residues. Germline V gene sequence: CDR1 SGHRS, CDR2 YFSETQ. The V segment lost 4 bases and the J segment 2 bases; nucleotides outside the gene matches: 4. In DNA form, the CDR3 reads TGCGCCAGCAGCGCGGACAGGGGACCCTACGAGCAGTACTTC. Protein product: CASSADRGPYEQYF.

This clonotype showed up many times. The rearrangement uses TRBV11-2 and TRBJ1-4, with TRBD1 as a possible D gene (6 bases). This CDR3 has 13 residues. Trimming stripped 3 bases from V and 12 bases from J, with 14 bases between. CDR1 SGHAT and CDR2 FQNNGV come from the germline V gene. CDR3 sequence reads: CASSFDGGGQLFF. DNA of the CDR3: TGTGCCAGCAGCTTTGATGGTGGGGGCCAACTGTTTTTT.

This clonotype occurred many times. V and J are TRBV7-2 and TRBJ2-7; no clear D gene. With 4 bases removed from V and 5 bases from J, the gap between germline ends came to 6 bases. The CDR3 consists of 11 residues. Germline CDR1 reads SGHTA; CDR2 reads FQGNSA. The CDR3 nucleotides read TGTGCCAGCAGCTCGGCTCACGAGCAGTACTTC. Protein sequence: CASSSAHEQYF.

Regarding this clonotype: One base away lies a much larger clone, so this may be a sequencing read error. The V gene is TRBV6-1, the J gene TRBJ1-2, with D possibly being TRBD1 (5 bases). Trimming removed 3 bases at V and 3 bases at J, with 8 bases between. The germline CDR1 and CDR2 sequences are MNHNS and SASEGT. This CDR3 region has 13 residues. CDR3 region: CASSDQGDYGYTF. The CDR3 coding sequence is TGTGCCAGCAGTGATCAGGGAGACTATGGCTACACCTTC.

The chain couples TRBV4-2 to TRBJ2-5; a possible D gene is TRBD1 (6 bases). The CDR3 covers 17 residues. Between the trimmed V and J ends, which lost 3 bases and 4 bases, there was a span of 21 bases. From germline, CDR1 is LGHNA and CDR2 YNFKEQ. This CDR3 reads CASSQNIGQGSVETQYF. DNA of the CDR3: TGTGCCAGCAGCCAGAATATAGGGCAGGGGAGCGTAGAGACCCAGTACTTC.

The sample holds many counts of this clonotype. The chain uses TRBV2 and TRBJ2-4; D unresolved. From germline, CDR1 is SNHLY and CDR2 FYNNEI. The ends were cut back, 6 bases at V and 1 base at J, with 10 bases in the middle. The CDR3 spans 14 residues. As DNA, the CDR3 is TGTGCCAGCAGGGCCCTGGGTGCCAAAAACATTCAGTACTTC. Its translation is CASRALGAKNIQYF. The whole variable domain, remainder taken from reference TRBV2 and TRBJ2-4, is EPEVTQTPSHQVTQMGQEVILRCVPISNHLYFYWYRQILGQKVEFLVSFYNNEISEKSEIFDDQFSVERPDGSNFTLKIRSTKLEDSAMYFCASRALGAKNIQYFGAGTRLSVL.

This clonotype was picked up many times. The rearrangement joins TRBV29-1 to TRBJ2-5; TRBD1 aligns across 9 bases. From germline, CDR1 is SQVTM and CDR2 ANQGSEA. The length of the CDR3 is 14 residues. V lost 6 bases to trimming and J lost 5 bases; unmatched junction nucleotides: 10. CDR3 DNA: TGCAGCGTCCCGGGACAGGGATCGTTTGAGACCCAGTACTTC. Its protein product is CSVPGQGSFETQYF. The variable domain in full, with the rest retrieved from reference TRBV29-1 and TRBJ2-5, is SAVISQKPSRDICQRGTSLTIQCQVDSQVTMMFWYRQQPGQSLTLIATANQGSEATYESGFVIDKFPISRPNLTFSTLTVSNMSPEDSSIYLCSVPGQGSFETQYFGPGTRLLVL.

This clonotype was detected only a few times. The CDR3 reads CATSAAGGQRGLAGFTGELFF. CDR3 nucleotide sequence: TGTGCCACCAGTGCCGCTGGGGGACAGCGGGGACTAGCGGGTTTCACCGGGGAGCTGTTTTTT. The chain joins TRBV24-1 to TRBJ2-2; TRBD2 agrees at 12 bases. The CDR3 has 21 amino acids. V gave up 5 bases and J gave up 4 bases; unmatched junction bases: 19. CDR1 KGHDR and CDR2 SFDVKD come from the germline V gene.

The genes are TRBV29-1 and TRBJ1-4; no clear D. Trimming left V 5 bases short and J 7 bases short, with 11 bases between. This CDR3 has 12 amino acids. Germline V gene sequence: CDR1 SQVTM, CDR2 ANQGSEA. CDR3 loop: CSVYMTGEKLFF. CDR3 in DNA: TGCAGCGTTTACATGACTGGTGAAAAACTGTTTTTT. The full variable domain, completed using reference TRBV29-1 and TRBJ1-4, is SAVISQKPSRDICQRGTSLTIQCQVDSQVTMMFWYRQQPGQSLTLIATANQGSEATYESGFVIDKFPISRPNLTFSTLTVSNMSPEDSSIYLCSVYMTGEKLFFGSGTQLSVL.

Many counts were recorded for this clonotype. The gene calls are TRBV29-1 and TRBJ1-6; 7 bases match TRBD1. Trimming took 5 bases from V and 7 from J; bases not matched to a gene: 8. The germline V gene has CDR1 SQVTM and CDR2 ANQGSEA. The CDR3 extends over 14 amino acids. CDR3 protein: CSVREQGTNSPLHF. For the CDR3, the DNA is TGCAGCGTTCGCGAACAGGGGACGAATTCACCCCTCCACTTT.

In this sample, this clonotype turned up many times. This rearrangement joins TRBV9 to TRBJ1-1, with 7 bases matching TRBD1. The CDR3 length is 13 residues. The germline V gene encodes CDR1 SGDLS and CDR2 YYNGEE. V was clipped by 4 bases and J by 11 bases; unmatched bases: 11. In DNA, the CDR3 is TGTGCCAGCAGCCTACGACAGGGCCTTGGGGCTTTCTTT. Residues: CASSLRQGLGAFF. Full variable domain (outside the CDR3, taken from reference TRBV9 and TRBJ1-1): DSGVTQTPKHLITATGQRVTLRCSPRSGDLSVYWYQQSLDQGLQFLIQYYNGEERAKGNILERFSAQQFPDLHSELNLSSLELGDSALYFCASSLRQGLGAFFGQGTRLTVV.

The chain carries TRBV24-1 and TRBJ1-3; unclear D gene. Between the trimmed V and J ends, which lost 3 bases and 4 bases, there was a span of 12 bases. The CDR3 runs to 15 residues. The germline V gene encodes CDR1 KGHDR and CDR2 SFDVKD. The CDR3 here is CATSDPGDSGNTIYF. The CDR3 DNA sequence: TGTGCCACCAGTGATCCAGGAGATTCCGGAAACACCATATATTTT.

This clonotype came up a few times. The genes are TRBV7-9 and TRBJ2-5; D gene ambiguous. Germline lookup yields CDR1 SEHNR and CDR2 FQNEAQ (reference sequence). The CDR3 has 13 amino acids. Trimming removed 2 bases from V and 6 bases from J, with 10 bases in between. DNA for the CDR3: TGTGCCAGCAGCTTAACTCTGACTCAGACCCAGTACTTC. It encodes CASSLTLTQTQYF.

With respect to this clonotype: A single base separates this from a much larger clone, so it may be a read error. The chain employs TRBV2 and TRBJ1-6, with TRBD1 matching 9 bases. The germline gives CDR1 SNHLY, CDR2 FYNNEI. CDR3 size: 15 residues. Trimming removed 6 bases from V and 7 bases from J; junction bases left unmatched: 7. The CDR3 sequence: CASSGDRVVNSPLHF. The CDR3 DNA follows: TGTGCCAGCAGCGGGGACAGGGTCGTAAATTCACCCCTCCACTTT.